Given below is one T cell receptor (beta chain) in context. Its antigen is still unknown. This PCR relied on a set of 60 Vbeta primers and 13 Jbeta primers. Assay: immunoSEQ multiplex PCR; the TCRdb copy retains only in-frame clones and omits some. The sample yields about 250,000 clones, roughly two thirds seen once. The data originate from a study of cytomegalovirus exposure and HLA in healthy donors. The CDR3 length is 12 residues. CDR1 MNHNY and CDR2 SVGAGI come from the germline V gene (reference sequence). Trimming cost V 2 bases and J 8 bases, with 9 bases left between them. Study-level points and caveats: In a later analysis, donors in an Asian-associated ancestry cluster reportedly had fewer N-insertions in productive TCRs than the cohort mean.

The sequenced material came from PBMCs. The receptor was derived from a female donor in good health and CMV-seronegative. This sequence joins TRBV6-6 and TRBJ1-2, with D possibly being TRBD1 (5 bases). DNA of the CDR3: TGTGCCAGCAGTTACAGGGGTTTGGGCTACACCTTC. Amino acid sequence: CASSYRGLGYTF.